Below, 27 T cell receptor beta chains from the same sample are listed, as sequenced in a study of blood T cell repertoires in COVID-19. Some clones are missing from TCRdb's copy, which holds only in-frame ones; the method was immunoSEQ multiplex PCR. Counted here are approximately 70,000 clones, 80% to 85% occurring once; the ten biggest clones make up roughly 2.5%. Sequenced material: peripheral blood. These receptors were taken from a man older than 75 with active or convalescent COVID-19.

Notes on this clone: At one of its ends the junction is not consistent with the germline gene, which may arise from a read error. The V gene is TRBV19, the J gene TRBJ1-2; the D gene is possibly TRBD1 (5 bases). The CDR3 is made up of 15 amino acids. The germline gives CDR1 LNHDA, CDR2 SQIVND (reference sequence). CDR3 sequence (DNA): TGTGCCAGTAGTACAAGGGGACTGACTAATTATGGCTACACCTTC. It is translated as CASSTRGLTNYGYTF. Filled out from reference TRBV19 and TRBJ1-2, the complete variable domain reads DGGITQSPKYLFRKEGQNVTLSCEQNLNHDAMYWYRQDPGQGLRLIYYSQIVNDFQKGDIAEGYSVSREKKESFPLTVTSAQKNPTAFYLCASSTRGLTNYGYTFGSGTRLTVV.

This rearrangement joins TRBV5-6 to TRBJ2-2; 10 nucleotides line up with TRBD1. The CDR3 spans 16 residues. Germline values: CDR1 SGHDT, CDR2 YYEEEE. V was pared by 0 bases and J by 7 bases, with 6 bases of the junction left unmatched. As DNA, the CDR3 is TGTGCCAGCAGCTTGGATCCGGGACAGGGGTACGGGGAGCTGTTTTTT. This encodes CASSLDPGQGYGELFF.

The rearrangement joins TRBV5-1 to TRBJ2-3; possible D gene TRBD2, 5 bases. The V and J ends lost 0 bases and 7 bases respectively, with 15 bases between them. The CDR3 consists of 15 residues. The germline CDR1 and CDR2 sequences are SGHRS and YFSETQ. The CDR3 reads CASSLGRGLRNTQYF. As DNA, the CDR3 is TGCGCCAGCAGCTTGGGCCGGGGATTGAGGAATACGCAGTATTTT.

The CDR3 nucleotides are TGTGCCAGCAGCCCAAAACTCACTGGGGCCAACGTCCTGACTTTC. This gives the protein CASSPKLTGANVLTF. V gene TRBV7-8 combines with J gene TRBJ2-6; D is unclear. CDR1 and CDR2 from the germline V gene are SGHVS and FQNEAQ. The V end lost 5 bases, the J end lost 2 bases, and 10 bases lay between the germline ends. The CDR3 is made up of 15 amino acids.

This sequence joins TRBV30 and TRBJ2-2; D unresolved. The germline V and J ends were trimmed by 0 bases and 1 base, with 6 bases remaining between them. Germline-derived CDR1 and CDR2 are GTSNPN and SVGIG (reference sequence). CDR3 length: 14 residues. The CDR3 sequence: CAWSVARNTGELFF. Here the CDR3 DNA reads TGTGCCTGGAGTGTCGCCAGGAACACCGGGGAGCTGTTTTTT.

CDR3 DNA: TGTGCCAGCAGCTTGGCCGTGGGTGTAGGGGCCCAAGAGACCCAGTACTTC. This codes for CASSLAVGVGAQETQYF. This sequence joins TRBV5-8 and TRBJ2-5, with D perhaps matching TRBD1 (5 bases). The germline gives CDR1 SGHTS, CDR2 YDEGEE. V lost 0 bases and J 1 base, leaving 16 bases between the germline ends. There are 17 residues in the CDR3.

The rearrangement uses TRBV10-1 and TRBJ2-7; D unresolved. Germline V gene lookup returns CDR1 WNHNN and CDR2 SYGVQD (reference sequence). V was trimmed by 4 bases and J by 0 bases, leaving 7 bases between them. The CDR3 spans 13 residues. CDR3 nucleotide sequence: TGCGCCAGCAGTGGGGCGCCCTCCTACGAGCAGTACTTC. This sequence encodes CASSGAPSYEQYF.

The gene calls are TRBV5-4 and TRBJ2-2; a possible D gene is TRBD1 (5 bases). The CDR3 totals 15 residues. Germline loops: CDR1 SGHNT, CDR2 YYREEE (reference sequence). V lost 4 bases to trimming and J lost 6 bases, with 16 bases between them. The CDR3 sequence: CASSLRALGPGELFF. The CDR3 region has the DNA TGTGCCAGCAGCCTCCGGGCCCTGGGGCCCGGGGAGCTGTTTTTT.

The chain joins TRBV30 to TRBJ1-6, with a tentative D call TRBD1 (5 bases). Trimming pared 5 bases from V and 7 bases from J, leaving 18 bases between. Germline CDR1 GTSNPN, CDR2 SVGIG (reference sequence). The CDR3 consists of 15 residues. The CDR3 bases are TGTGCCTGGGCCCACGGACGCGGGGACAATTCACCCCTCCACTTT. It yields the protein CAWAHGRGDNSPLHF.

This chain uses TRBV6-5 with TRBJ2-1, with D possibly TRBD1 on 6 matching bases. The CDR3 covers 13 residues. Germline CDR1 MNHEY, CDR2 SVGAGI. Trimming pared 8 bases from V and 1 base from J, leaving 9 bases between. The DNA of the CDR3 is TGTGCCAGCGGGGGCGGGTCCTACAATGAGCAGTTCTTC. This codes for CASGGGSYNEQFF.

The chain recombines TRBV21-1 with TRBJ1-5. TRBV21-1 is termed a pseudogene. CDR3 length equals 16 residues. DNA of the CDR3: TGTGCCAGCAGCAAAGACCCAGACTATAGCAATCAGCCCCAGCATTTT. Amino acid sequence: CASSKDPDYSNQPQHF.

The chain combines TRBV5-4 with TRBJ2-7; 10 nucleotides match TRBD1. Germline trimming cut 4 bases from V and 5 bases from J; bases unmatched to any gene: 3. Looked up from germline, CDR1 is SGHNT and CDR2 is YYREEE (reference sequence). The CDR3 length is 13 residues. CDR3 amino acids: CASSRTGGNEQYF. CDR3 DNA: TGTGCCAGCAGCCGGACAGGGGGTAACGAGCAGTACTTC.

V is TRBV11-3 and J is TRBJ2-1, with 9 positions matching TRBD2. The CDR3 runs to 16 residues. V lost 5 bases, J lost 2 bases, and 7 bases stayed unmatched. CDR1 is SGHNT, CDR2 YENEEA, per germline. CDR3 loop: CASSRRTSDPYNEQFF. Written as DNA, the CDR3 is TGTGCCAGCAGCCGACGGACTAGCGACCCCTACAATGAGCAGTTCTTC.

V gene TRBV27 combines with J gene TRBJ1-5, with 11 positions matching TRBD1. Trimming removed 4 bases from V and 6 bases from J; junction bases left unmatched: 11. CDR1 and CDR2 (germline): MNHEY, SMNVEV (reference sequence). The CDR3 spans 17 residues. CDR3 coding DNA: TGTGCCAGCAGTTGGGGGACAGGGGGAAGCAATCCTCAGCCCCAGCATTTT. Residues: CASSWGTGGSNPQPQHF.

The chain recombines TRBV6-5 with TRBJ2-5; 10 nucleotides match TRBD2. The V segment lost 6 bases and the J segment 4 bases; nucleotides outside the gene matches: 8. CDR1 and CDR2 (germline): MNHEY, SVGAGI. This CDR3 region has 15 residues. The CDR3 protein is CASSPRLAGVETQYF. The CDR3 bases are TGTGCCAGCAGCCCCCGGCTAGCGGGAGTAGAGACCCAGTACTTC.

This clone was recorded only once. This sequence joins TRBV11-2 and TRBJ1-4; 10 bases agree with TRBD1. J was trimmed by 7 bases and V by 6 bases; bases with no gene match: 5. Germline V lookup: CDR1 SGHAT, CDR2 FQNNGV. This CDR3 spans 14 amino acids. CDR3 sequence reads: CASSGDRGIEKLFF. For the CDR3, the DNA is TGTGCCAGCAGTGGGGACAGGGGTATTGAAAAACTGTTTTTT.

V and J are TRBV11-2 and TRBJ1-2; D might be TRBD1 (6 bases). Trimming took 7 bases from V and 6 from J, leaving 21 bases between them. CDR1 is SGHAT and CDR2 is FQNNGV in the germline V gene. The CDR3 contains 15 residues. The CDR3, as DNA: TGTGCCAGCACCATTTACACTTACCGGGACAATGGCTACACCTTC. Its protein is CASTIYTYRDNGYTF.

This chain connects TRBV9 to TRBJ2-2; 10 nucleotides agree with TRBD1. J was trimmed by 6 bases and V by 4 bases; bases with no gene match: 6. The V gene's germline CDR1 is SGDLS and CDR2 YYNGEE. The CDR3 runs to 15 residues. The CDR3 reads CASSPGTGEAGELFF. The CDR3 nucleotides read TGTGCCAGCAGCCCCGGGACAGGGGAGGCCGGGGAGCTGTTTTTT.

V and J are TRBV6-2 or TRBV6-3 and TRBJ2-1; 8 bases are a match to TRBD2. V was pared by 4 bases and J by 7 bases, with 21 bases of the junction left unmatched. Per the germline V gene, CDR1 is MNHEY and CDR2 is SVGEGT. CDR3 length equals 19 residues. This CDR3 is CASSWSRTGGQLLQNEQFF. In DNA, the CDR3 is TGTGCCAGCAGTTGGTCTCGAACGGGAGGGCAATTATTACAGAATGAGCAGTTCTTC.

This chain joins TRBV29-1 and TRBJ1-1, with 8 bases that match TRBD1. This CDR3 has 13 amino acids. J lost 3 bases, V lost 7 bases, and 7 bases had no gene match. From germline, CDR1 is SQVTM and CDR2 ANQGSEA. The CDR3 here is CSADRGQDTEAFF. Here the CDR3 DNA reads TGCAGCGCTGACAGGGGCCAGGACACTGAAGCTTTCTTT.

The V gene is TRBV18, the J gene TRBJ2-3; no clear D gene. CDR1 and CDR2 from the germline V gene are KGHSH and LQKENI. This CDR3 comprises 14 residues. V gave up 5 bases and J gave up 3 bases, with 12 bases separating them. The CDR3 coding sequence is TGTGCCAGCTCAACAGAACTCAGGACAGATACGCAGTATTTT. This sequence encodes CASSTELRTDTQYF.

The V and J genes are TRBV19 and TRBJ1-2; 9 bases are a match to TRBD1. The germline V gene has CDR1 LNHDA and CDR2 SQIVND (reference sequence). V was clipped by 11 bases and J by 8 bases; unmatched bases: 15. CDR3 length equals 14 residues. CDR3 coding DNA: TGTGCCGCCCGCGAGGACAGGGGTGGTTACGGCTACACCTTC. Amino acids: CAAREDRGGYGYTF.

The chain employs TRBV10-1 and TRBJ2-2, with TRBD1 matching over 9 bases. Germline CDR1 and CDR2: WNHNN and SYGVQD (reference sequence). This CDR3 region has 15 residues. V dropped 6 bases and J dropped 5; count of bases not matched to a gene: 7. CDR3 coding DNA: TGCGCCAGCAGAGGACCGGGACAGGGAACCGGGGAGCTGTTTTTT. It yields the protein CASRGPGQGTGELFF.

CDR3 residues: CASSPSWASGELFF. The CDR3, as DNA: TGTGCCAGCAGCCCGTCGTGGGCCAGCGGGGAGCTGTTTTTT. The chain combines TRBV7-9 with TRBJ2-2; D gene unclear. CDR3 length equals 14 residues. Trimming cost V 5 bases and J 7 bases, with 14 bases left between them. Per the germline V gene, CDR1 is SEHNR and CDR2 is FQNEAQ (reference sequence).

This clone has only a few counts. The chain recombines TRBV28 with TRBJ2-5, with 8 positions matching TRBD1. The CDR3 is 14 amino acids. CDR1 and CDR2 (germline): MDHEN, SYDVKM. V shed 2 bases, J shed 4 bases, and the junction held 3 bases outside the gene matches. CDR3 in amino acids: CASSLPGGSETQYF. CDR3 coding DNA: TGTGCCAGCAGTTTACCAGGGGGCTCAGAGACCCAGTACTTC.

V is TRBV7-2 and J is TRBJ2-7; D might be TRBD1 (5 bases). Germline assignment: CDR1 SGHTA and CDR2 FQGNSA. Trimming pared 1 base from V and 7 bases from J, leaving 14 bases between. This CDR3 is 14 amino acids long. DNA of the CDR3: TGTGCCAGCAGCTTAGTTGGGGCCCCGGTAGAGCAGTACTTC. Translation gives CASSLVGAPVEQYF. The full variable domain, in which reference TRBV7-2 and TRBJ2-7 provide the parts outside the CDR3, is GAGVSQSPSNKVTEKGKDVELRCDPISGHTALYWYRQSLGQGLEFLIYFQGNSAPDKSGLPSDRFSAERTGGSVSTLTIQRTQQEDSAVYLCASSLVGAPVEQYFGPGTRLTVT.

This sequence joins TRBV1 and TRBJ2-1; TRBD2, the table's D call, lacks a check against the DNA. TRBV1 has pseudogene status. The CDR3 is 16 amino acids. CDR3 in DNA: TGCACCAGCAGCCAAGAGTGTAGCGGATACTACAATGAGCAGTTCTTC. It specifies CTSSQECSGYYNEQFF.